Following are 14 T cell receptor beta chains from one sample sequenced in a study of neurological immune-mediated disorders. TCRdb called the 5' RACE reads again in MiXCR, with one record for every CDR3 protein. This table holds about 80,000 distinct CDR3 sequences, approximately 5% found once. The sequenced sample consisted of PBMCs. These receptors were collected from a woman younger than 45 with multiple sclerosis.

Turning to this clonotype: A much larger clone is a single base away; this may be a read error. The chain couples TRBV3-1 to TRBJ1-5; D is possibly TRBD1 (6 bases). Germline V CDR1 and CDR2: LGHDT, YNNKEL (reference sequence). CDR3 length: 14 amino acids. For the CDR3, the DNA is TGTGCCAGCAGCCAAGACAGGGGAAATCAGCCCCAGAATTTT. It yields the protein CASSQDRGNQPQNF.

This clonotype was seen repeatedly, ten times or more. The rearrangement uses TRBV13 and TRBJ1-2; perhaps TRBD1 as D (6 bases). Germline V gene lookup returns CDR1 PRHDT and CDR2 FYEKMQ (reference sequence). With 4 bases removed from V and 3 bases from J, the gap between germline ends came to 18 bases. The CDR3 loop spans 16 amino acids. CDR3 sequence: CASSSRAGAAYYGYTF. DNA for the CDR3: TGTGCCAGCAGCTCTAGGGCAGGGGCCGCCTACTATGGCTACACCTTC.

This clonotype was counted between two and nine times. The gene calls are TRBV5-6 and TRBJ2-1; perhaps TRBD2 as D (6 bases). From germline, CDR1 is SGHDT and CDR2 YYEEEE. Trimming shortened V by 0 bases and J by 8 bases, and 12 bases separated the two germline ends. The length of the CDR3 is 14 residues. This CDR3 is CASSLGGRIDEQFF. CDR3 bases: TGTGCCAGCAGCTTGGGGGGGAGGATCGATGAGCAGTTCTTC. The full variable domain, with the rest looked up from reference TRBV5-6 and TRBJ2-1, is DAGVTQSPTHLIKTRGQQVTLRCSPKSGHDTVSWYQQALGQGPQFIFQYYEEEERQRGNFPDRFSGHQFPNYSSELNVNALLLGDSALYLCASSLGGRIDEQFFGPGTRLTVL.

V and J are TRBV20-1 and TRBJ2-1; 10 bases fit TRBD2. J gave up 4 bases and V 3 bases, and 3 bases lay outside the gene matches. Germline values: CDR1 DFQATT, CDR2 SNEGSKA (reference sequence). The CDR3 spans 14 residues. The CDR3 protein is CSARLAGVYNEQFF. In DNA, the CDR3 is TGCAGTGCTAGGCTAGCGGGAGTTTACAATGAGCAGTTCTTC.

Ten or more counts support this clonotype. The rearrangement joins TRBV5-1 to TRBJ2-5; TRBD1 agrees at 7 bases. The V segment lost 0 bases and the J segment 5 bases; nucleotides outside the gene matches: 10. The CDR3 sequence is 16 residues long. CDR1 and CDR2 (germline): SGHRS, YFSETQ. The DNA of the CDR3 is TGCGCCAGCAGCTTGGTGAGGGCAGGGGGTGCGGAGACCCAGTACTTC. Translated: CASSLVRAGGAETQYF.

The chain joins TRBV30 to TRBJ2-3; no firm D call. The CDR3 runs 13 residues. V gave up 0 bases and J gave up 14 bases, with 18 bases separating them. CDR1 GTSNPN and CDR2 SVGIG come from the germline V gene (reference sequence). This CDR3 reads CAWSVSLAVDRYF. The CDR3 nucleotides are TGTGCCTGGAGTGTCAGTCTGGCAGTGGATAGGTATTTT.

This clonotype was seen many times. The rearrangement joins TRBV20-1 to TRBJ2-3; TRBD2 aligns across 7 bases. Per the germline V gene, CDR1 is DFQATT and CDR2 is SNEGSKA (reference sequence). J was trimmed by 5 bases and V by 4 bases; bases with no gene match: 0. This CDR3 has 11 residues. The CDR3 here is CSATGGDTQYF. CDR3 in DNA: TGCAGTGCTACGGGGGGAGATACGCAGTATTTT.

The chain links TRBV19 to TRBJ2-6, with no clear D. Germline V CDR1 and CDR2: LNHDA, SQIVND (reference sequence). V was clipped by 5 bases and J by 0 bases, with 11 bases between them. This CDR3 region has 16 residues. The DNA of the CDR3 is TGTGCCAGTAGTTCGGACGGAAGCTCTGGGGCCAACGTCCTGACTTTC. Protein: CASSSDGSSGANVLTF.

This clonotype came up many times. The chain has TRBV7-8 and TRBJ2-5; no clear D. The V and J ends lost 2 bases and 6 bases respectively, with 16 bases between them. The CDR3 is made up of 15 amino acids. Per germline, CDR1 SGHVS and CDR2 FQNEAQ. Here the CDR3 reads CASSLPGPSQKTQYF. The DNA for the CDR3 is TGTGCCAGCAGCTTACCCGGGCCGAGTCAGAAGACCCAGTACTTC.

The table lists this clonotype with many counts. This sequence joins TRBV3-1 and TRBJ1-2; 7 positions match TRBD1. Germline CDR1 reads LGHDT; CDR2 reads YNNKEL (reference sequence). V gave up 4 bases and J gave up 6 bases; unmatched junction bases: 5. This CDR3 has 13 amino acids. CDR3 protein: CASSPLQGHGYTF. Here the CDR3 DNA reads TGTGCCAGCAGCCCATTACAGGGGCATGGCTACACCTTC.

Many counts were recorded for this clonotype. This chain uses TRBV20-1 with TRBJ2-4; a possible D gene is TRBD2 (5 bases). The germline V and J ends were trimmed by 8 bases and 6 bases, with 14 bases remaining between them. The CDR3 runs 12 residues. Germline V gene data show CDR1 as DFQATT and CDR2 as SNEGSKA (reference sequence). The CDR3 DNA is TGCAGTCCACTAGTCGGTGGAAACATTCAGTACTTC. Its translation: CSPLVGGNIQYF.

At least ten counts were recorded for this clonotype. The CDR3 DNA is TGTGCCAGCCACGGAGCCCCGAAAGATACGCAGTATTTT. Translating gives CASHGAPKDTQYF. The chain uses TRBV10-3 and TRBJ2-3, with unresolved D. The germline V and J ends were trimmed by 10 bases and 5 bases, with 16 bases remaining between them. The germline gives CDR1 ENHRY, CDR2 SYGVKD. The CDR3 sequence is 13 residues long.

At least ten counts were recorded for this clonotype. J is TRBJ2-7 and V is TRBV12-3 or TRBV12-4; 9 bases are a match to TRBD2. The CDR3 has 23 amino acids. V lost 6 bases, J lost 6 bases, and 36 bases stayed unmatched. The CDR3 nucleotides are TGTGCCAGCAGCCCCAAAAGAGAGCGGGGGGCGCGGTTATTAGGTTTGTTTGGTCTCGAGCAGTACGTC. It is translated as CASSPKRERGARLLGLFGLEQYV.

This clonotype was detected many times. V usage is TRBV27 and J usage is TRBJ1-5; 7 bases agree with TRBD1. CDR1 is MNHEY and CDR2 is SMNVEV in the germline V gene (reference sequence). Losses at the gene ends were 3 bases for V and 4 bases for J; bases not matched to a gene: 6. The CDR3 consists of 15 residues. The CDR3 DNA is TGTGCCAGCAGTTTTGACAGGGAAGGGAATCAGCCCCAGCATTTT. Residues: CASSFDREGNQPQHF.